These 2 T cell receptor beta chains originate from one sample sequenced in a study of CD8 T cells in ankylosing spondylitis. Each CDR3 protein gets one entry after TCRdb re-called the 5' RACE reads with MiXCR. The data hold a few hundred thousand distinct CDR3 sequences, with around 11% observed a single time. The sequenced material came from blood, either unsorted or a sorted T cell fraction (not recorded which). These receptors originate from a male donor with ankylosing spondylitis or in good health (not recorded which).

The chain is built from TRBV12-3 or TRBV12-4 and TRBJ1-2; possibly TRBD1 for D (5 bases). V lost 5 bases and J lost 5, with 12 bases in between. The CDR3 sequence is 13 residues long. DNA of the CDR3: TGTGCCAGCAGTCGGACAATCCGTTATGGCTACACCTTC. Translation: CASSRTIRYGYTF.

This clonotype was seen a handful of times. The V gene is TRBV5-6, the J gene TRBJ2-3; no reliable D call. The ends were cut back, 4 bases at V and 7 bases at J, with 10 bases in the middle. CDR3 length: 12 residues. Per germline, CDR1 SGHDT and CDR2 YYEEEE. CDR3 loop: CASSGTSYTQYF. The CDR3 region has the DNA TGTGCCAGCAGCGGAACTTCTTATACGCAGTATTTT. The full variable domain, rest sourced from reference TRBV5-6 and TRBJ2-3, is DAGVTQSPTHLIKTRGQQVTLRCSPKSGHDTVSWYQQALGQGPQFIFQYYEEEERQRGNFPDRFSGHQFPNYSSELNVNALLLGDSALYLCASSGTSYTQYFGPGTRLTVL.